The clone carrying this T cell receptor (beta chain) was seen many times. Its cognate antigen is unknown. This sample's time point: newly diagnosed GD, antithyroid drugs for less than 3 months. Isolated PBMC RNA provided the starting material for the TCR library. In building TCR beta libraries, iRepertoire HTBI primers were used together with Arm-PCR of CDR3 regions. Each CDR3 protein gets one entry after TCRdb re-called the multiplex PCR reads with MiXCR. The repertoire consists of hundreds of thousands of distinct CDR3 sequences, with about a sixth occurring once and the leading ten covering about 10%. The data belong to a study of regulatory T cells in long-lasting Graves disease. Regarding the study as a whole: Relative to newly diagnosed Graves' patients, persistent ones had lower TCR diversity. Results may be inaccurate due to the small sample size.

V was trimmed by 2 bases and J by 6 bases, leaving 10 bases between them. The CDR3 runs to 13 residues. CDR1 is MDHEN and CDR2 is SYDVKM in the germline V gene. These data also featured in a second study, about T cells in Graves' hyperthyroidism and ophthalmopathy. Turning to that study: Hyperthyroidism in the patients, aged 18 to 65, was newly diagnosed and under 2 months in duration.

The input for sequencing was peripheral blood mononuclear cells (PBMCs), taken at new diagnosis, from a patient treated with antithyroid drugs. The receptor comes from a young woman with Graves disease. The chain employs TRBV28 and TRBJ1-2; D not certain. CDR3 protein: CASSLRGGHGYTF. The CDR3, as DNA: TGTGCCAGCAGTTTACGGGGAGGTCATGGCTACACCTTC.